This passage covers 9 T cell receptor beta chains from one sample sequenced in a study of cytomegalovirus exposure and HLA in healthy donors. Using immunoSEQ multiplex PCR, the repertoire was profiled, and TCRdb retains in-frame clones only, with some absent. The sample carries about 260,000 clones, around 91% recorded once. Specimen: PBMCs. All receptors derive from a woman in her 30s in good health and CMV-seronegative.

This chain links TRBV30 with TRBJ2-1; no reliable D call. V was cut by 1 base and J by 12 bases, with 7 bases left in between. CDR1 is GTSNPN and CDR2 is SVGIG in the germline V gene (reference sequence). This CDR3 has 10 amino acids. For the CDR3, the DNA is TGTGCCTGGAGTGGGAACAGGCAGTTCTTC. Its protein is CAWSGNRQFF.

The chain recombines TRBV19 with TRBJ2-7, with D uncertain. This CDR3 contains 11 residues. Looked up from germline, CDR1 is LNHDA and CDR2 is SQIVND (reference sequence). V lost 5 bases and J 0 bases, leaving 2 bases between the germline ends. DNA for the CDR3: TGTGCCAGTAGTCTCTCCTACGAGCAGTACTTC. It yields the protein CASSLSYEQYF.

For the CDR3, the DNA is TGCGCCAGCAGCCAAGTACGGTCGGGAGACTCCGGATACGAGCAGTACTTC. It is translated as CASSQVRSGDSGYEQYF. The rearrangement joins TRBV4-1 to TRBJ2-7; D is perhaps TRBD2 (6 bases). CDR3 size: 17 residues. V was trimmed by 1 base and J by 4 bases, leaving 20 bases between them. The V gene's germline CDR1 is MGHRA and CDR2 YSYEKL.

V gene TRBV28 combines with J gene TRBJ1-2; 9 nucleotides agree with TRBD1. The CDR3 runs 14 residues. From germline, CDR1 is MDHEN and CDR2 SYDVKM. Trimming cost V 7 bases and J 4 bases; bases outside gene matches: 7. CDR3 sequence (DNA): TGTGCCAGCACCCCCGGACAGGGGAGCTATGGCTACACCTTC. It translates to CASTPGQGSYGYTF.

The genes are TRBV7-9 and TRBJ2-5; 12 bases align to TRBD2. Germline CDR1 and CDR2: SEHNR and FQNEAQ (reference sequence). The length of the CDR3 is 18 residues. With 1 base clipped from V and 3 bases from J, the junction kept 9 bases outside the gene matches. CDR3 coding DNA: TGTGCCAGCAGCTTAGGACTAGCGGGAGAGGCGTCGAAAGAGACCCAGTACTTC. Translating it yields CASSLGLAGEASKETQYF.

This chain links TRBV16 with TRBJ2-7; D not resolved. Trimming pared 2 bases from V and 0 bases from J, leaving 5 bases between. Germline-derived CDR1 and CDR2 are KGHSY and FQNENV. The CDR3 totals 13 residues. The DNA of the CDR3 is TGTGCCAGCAGCCAACGCCTCTCCTACGAGCAGTACTTC. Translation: CASSQRLSYEQYF.

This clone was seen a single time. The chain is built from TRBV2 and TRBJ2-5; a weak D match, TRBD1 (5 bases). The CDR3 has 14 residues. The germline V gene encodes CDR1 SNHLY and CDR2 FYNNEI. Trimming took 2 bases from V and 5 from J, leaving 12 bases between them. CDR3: CASSEWAGPETQYF. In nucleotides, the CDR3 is TGTGCCAGCAGTGAATGGGCAGGGCCTGAGACCCAGTACTTC.

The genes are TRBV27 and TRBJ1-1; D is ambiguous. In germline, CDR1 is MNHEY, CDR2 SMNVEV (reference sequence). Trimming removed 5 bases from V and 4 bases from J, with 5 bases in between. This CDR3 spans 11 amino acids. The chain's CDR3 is CASSRTTEAFF. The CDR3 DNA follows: TGTGCCAGCAGTCGGACCACTGAAGCTTTCTTT.

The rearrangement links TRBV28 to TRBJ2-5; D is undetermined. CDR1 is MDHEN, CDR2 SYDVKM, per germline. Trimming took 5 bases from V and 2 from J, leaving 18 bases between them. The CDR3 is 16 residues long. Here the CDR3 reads CASSPIGRTQQETQYF. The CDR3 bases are TGTGCCAGCAGTCCTATCGGACGGACCCAACAAGAGACCCAGTACTTC.